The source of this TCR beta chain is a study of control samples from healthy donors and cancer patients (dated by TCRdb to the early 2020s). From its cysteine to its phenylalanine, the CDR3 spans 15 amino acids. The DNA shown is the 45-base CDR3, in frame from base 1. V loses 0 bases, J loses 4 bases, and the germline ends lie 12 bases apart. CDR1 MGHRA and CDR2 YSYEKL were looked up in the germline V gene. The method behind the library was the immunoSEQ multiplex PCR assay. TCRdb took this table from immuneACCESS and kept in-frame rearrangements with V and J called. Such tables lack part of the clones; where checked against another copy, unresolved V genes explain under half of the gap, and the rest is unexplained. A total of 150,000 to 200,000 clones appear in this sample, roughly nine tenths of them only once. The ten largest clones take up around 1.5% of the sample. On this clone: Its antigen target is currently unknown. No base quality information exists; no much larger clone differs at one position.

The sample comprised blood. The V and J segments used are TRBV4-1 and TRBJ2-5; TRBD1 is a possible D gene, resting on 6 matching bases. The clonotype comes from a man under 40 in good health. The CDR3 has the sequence CASSQETGIGETQYF. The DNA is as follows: TGCGCCAGCAGCCAAGAAACAGGGATAGGAGAGACCCAGTACTTC.